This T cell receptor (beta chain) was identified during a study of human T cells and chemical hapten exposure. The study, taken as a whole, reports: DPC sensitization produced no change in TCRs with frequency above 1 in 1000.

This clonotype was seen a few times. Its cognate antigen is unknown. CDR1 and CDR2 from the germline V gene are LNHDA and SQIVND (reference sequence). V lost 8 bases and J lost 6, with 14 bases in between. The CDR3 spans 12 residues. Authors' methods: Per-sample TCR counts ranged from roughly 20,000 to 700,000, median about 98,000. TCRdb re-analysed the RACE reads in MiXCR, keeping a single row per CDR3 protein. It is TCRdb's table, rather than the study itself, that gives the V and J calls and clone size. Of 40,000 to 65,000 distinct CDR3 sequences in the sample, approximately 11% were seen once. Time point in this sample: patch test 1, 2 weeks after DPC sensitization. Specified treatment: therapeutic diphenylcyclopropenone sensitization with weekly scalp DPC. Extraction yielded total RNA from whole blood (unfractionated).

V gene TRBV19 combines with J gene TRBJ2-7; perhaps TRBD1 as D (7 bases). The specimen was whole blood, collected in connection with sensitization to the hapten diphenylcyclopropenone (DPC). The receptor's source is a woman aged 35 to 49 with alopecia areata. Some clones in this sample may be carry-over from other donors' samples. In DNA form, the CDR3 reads TGTGCCAGTGGGGGGACAGCACGCGAGCAGTACTTC. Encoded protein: CASGGTAREQYF. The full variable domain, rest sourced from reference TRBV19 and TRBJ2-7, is DGGITQSPKYLFRKEGQNVTLSCEQNLNHDAMYWYRQDPGQGLRLIYYSQIVNDFQKGDIAEGYSVSREKKESFPLTVTSAQKNPTAFYLCASGGTAREQYFGPGTRLTVT.